This TCR beta chain appears in the sequencing data of a study of blood T cells in healthy people across ages (dated by TCRdb to about 2015). Some background on the complete study: In model experiments, template switching captured roughly one uniquely barcoded TCR beta cDNA molecule for every two T cells. Using deep sequencing normalized with unique cDNA molecular identifiers, the study measured how TCR beta repertoire diversity changes with age. Donors were grouped into four age groups: young (average about 15 years), middle-aged (roughly 38), aged (roughly 62) and long-lived (over 80). To avoid experimental bias, donors of different ages were distributed randomly across sequencing lanes. Two additional independent replicas of 1 million unique cDNA reads from the same blood draw were analyzed for two donors (one aged 18 to 30 and one aged 80 or older).

The junction carries 11 bases between V and J, which are trimmed by 6 bases and 5 bases respectively. Looking up the germline V gene yields CDR1 KGHSH and CDR2 LQKENI. The CDR3 numbers 12 residues from cysteine through phenylalanine. The entry retains the CDR3 DNA only, 36 bases that are in frame from base 1. Broader findings and caveats from the paper: Total diversity estimates from one million sequenced T cells were considered lower bounds and underestimates. Compared with the aged group, more naive CD4+ T cells, fewer expanded clones and increased TCR diversity were shown by the long-lived group, suggesting age selection. Since profiling was done on bulk unsorted PBMCs, naive and antigen-experienced compartments could not be conclusively compared. Observed TCR beta diversity correlated strongly with the percentage of naive T cells measured by flow cytometry. Because donor CMV infection status was unknown, age-related changes in expanded clonotypes were potentially confounded. Observed TCR beta diversity per million T cells fell roughly linearly with age, and a significant reduction was already apparent by age roughly 40.

A word on this clonotype: Its target antigen remains unknown. No much larger clone exists at a distance of one base, and base qualities are not known.

Library prep was done by 5' RACE. This sample was sequenced with an Illumina HiSeq 2500. A second PCR of roughly 6 to 11 cycles was run with a J-beta primer mix and a sample-barcoded 5' primer. A template-switch 5' adaptor carrying 12 random nucleotides introduced a unique molecular identifier onto each TCR beta cDNA molecule. Each sample yielded at least 2.5 million CDR3-containing paired-end reads. The Mint cDNA synthesis kit, primed by a TRBC-specific oligonucleotide, was used to synthesize first-strand cDNA from all RNA. All cDNA was treated with uracil-DNA glycosylase and then went through a first 18-cycle PCR with the universal primers M1SS and BC2_uni_R. As for the original processing: For normalization, 1 million high-quality reads, each with a distinct molecular identifier, were randomly selected from each sample. Reads with shared molecular identifiers were discarded instead of being binned into consensus sequences. MiTCR, run with a Q25 quality threshold and the strictest error-elimination algorithm, handled CDR3 identification, clonotype clustering and error correction. A nonparametric unseen species model with Euler transformation was used to estimate lower-bound total TCR beta diversity. TCRdb reworked the public reads: Q25 trimming with fastp, MiXCR clone assembly, productive beta chains retained. Rows matching on CDR3 protein sequence are summarized as one entry with the most common DNA and genes. Here the V and J calls rest on TCRdb's processing, not on the authors' analysis. Within this sample are about 1.5 million distinct CDR3 sequences, with around 39% of them counted one time only. The ten largest make up 7.9% of the sample.

Donors were 35 to 40 systemically healthy Caucasian individuals from Russia aged 6 to 90 years. About 9.8 milliliters of peripheral blood were drawn from each donor into EDTA-treated Vacutainer tubes. Ficoll-Paque density-gradient centrifugation was used to isolate PBMCs, with at least 7 million per sample. Trizol reagent was used to extract total RNA from the PBMCs, yielding at least 6 micrograms per sample. For every donor, flow cytometry on a PBMC aliquot measured the percentage of naive CD45RAhigh/CD27high T cells. This TCR came from a woman under 30 in good health. The specimen sequenced was blood. Recombination joined TRBV18 with TRBJ2-7; no D gene is confidently identified. Here is the DNA: TGTGCCAGCTCCCCAATGACCGACGAGCAGTACTTC. Its protein is CASSPMTDEQYF.